A single sample is the source of the 18 T cell receptor beta chains below, sequenced in a study of cytomegalovirus exposure and HLA in healthy donors. The PCR contained 60 Vbeta and 13 Jbeta primers. Clones were read by immunoSEQ multiplex PCR, and TCRdb kept only the in-frame ones, dropping some. Among a few hundred thousand clones listed, roughly 80% were seen once. Sequenced input: PBMCs. These receptors came from a man younger than 40 in good health and CMV-seronegative.

The rearrangement uses TRBV9 and TRBJ2-2, with a possible D match to TRBD1 (5 bases). Germline CDR1 reads SGDLS; CDR2 reads YYNGEE. This CDR3 comprises 14 residues. Trimming shortened V by 5 bases and J by 0 bases, and 8 bases separated the two germline ends. The CDR3 sequence is CASRDTSNTGELFF. CDR3 in DNA: TGTGCCAGCAGGGACACCTCGAACACCGGGGAGCTGTTTTTT.

The chain is built from TRBV6-1 and TRBJ2-7; D possibly corresponds to TRBD2 (5 bases). This CDR3 is built from 13 residues. From germline, CDR1 is MNHNS and CDR2 SASEGT. V dropped 0 bases and J dropped 7 bases, with 10 bases sitting between them. CDR3 region: CASSEALRGEQYF. CDR3 sequence (DNA): TGTGCCAGCAGTGAAGCGCTTCGAGGGGAGCAGTACTTC.

V gene TRBV6-6 combines with J gene TRBJ1-6, with TRBD1 matching over 9 bases. The CDR3 covers 16 residues. Per germline, CDR1 MNHNY and CDR2 SVGAGI (reference sequence). V gave up 6 bases and J gave up 7 bases; unmatched junction bases: 10. CDR3 region: CASSRTWDRANSPLHF. In DNA form, the CDR3 reads TGTGCCAGCAGCCGCACCTGGGACAGGGCCAATTCACCCCTCCACTTT.

V and J are TRBV27 and TRBJ2-1; 7 bases fit TRBD2. V was clipped by 4 bases and J by 3 bases; unmatched bases: 6. The CDR3 sequence is 15 residues long. Germline V gives CDR1 MNHEY, CDR2 SMNVEV (reference sequence). The CDR3, as DNA: TGTGCCAGCAGTTCCGGACTAGTAGGCTACAATGAGCAGTTCTTC. Its protein product is CASSSGLVGYNEQFF.

J is TRBJ2-4 and V is TRBV19; 7 nucleotides line up with TRBD2. Trimming cost V 10 bases and J 5 bases; bases outside gene matches: 8. The CDR3 has 13 residues. The V gene's germline CDR1 is LNHDA and CDR2 SQIVND (reference sequence). In nucleotides, the CDR3 is TGTGCCACCAAGCGGGGAACCCAAAACATTCAGTACTTC. Translation gives CATKRGTQNIQYF.

This chain uses TRBV27 with TRBJ2-3; TRBD1 matches at 8 bases. Germline V gene lookup returns CDR1 MNHEY and CDR2 SMNVEV (reference sequence). The trim removed 10 bases at V and 2 bases at J, leaving 11 bases unmatched. This CDR3 is built from 15 residues. The CDR3 loop is CATQVRGRVTDTQYF. Written as DNA, the CDR3 is TGTGCCACCCAAGTCAGGGGGCGCGTCACAGATACGCAGTATTTT.

The V and J genes are TRBV5-5 and TRBJ2-5, with TRBD2 matching over 8 bases. The CDR3 has 16 amino acids. The V segment lost 0 bases and the J segment 1 base; nucleotides outside the gene matches: 5. The germline V gene has CDR1 SGHKS and CDR2 YYEKEE (reference sequence). For the CDR3, the DNA is TGTGCCAGCAGCTTGGCCAGCGGGGGACTCCAAGAGACCCAGTACTTC. Translation gives CASSLASGGLQETQYF.

The rearrangement links TRBV28 to TRBJ1-5, with D hard to call. The CDR3 is made up of 13 amino acids. The germline gives CDR1 MDHEN, CDR2 SYDVKM. Trimming left V 7 bases short and J 5 bases short, with 12 bases between. The CDR3 is CASKNGVDQPQHF. As DNA, the CDR3 is TGTGCCAGCAAAAATGGAGTGGATCAGCCCCAGCATTTT.

The chain links TRBV6-5 to TRBJ2-7; TRBD1 might be the D (5 bases). Looked up from germline, CDR1 is MNHEY and CDR2 is SVGAGI. Trimming left V 6 bases short and J 3 bases short, with 18 bases between. The CDR3 is 15 residues long. CDR3 sequence: CASSLQDGPHYEQYF. The CDR3 coding sequence is TGTGCCAGCAGCCTACAGGACGGACCCCACTACGAGCAGTACTTC.

V gene TRBV28 combines with J gene TRBJ2-2, with D perhaps matching TRBD2 (6 bases). There are 16 residues in the CDR3. The germline V gene has CDR1 MDHEN and CDR2 SYDVKM. V gave up 5 bases and J gave up 1 base, with 14 bases separating them. CDR3 loop: CASSPPGTLNTGELFF. CDR3 in DNA: TGTGCCAGCAGTCCCCCGGGGACTTTGAACACCGGGGAGCTGTTTTTT.

The V and J genes are TRBV28 and TRBJ1-5; D is ambiguous. CDR1 MDHEN and CDR2 SYDVKM come from the germline V gene. The CDR3 is made up of 14 amino acids. Trimming cost V 2 bases and J 10 bases, with 15 bases left between them. Here the CDR3 reads CASSLIAPGGPQHF. The CDR3 nucleotides read TGTGCCAGCAGTTTAATAGCCCCCGGAGGCCCCCAGCATTTT.

The V call is TRBV5-1, the J call TRBJ2-5, with a possible D match to TRBD2 (6 bases). This CDR3 is 13 amino acids long. CDR1 SGHRS and CDR2 YFSETQ come from the germline V gene. V was pared by 2 bases and J by 5 bases, with 10 bases between. The CDR3 region has the DNA TGCGCCAGCAGCTTCGGGGGTGGGGAGACCCAGTACTTC. This translates into CASSFGGGETQYF.

CDR3 region: CASSFGGGSSYNSPLHF. The CDR3, as DNA: TGCGCCAGCAGCTTTGGCGGGGGGAGCTCCTATAATTCACCCCTCCACTTT. This chain joins TRBV5-1 and TRBJ1-6; D perhaps matches TRBD1 (5 bases). The CDR3 has 17 amino acids. V was pared by 2 bases and J by 0 bases, with 12 bases between. CDR1 is SGHRS and CDR2 is YFSETQ in the germline V gene.

This clone was seen a handful of times. The chain joins TRBV6-5 to TRBJ1-1, with D perhaps matching TRBD1 (5 bases). The germline V gene has CDR1 MNHEY and CDR2 SVGAGI. The CDR3 contains 15 residues. V lost 0 bases and J 0 bases, leaving 8 bases between the germline ends. This chain's CDR3 is CASSYSREVNTEAFF. CDR3 DNA: TGTGCCAGCAGTTACTCCAGGGAGGTGAACACTGAAGCTTTCTTT.

V usage is TRBV19 and J usage is TRBJ2-7; 11 bases align to TRBD2. CDR1 is LNHDA and CDR2 is SQIVND in the germline V gene (reference sequence). Trimming at V came to 3 bases and at J to 0 bases, leaving 4 bases not matched to a gene. The length of the CDR3 is 16 residues. CDR3: CASSILLAGGSYEQYF. The CDR3 DNA sequence: TGTGCCAGTAGTATTCTGCTAGCGGGGGGCTCCTACGAGCAGTACTTC. Filled out from reference TRBV19 and TRBJ2-7, the complete variable domain reads DGGITQSPKYLFRKEGQNVTLSCEQNLNHDAMYWYRQDPGQGLRLIYYSQIVNDFQKGDIAEGYSVSREKKESFPLTVTSAQKNPTAFYLCASSILLAGGSYEQYFGPGTRLTVT.

This clone was found a few times. The chain recombines TRBV5-1 with TRBJ1-1; D unclear. CDR1 and CDR2 from the germline V gene are SGHRS and YFSETQ. This CDR3 is 13 amino acids long. V gave up 0 bases and J gave up 4 bases, with 7 bases separating them. CDR3: CASSLAAATEAFF. DNA for the CDR3: TGCGCCAGCAGCTTGGCGGCGGCCACTGAAGCTTTCTTT.

The chain links TRBV19 to TRBJ2-3; D not resolved. From germline, CDR1 is LNHDA and CDR2 SQIVND (reference sequence). Trimming removed 3 bases from V and 0 bases from J, with 19 bases in between. CDR3 length: 18 residues. CDR3 loop: CASSIVSGSGPSTDTQYF. The CDR3 nucleotides are TGTGCCAGTAGTATCGTGTCCGGGTCCGGTCCTAGCACAGATACGCAGTATTTT. The complete variable domain, with remaining parts taken from reference TRBV19 and TRBJ2-3, reads DGGITQSPKYLFRKEGQNVTLSCEQNLNHDAMYWYRQDPGQGLRLIYYSQIVNDFQKGDIAEGYSVSREKKESFPLTVTSAQKNPTAFYLCASSIVSGSGPSTDTQYFGPGTRLTVL.

This sequence joins TRBV10-3 and TRBJ2-7; D not certain. CDR1 and CDR2 (germline): ENHRY, SYGVKD. Trimming took 0 bases from V and 2 from J, leaving 5 bases between them. The CDR3 totals 13 residues. CDR3 sequence reads: CAISESPTYEQYF. The CDR3, as DNA: TGTGCCATCAGTGAGTCCCCTACCTACGAGCAGTACTTC.